This T cell receptor (beta chain) was identified during a study of cytomegalovirus exposure and HLA in healthy donors. V lost 1 base, J lost 5 bases, and 14 bases lay in between. From germline, CDR1 is LGHNA and CDR2 YSLEER. The CDR3 length is 16 residues. In the PCR, 60 Vbeta and 13 Jbeta primers were used. Libraries were prepared by immunoSEQ multiplex PCR; TCRdb keeps only in-frame clonotypes and omits some of them. Of 55,000 to 80,000 clones in the sample, roughly 80% were seen once. The material sequenced was PBMCs. The TCR comes from a woman in her twenties or thirties in good health and CMV-seropositive. The V and J genes are TRBV4-3 and TRBJ2-2; no firm D call. For the CDR3, the DNA is TGCGCCAGCAGCCAAGGGGCCAAGCTCTATACCGGGGAGCTGTTTTTT. Residues: CASSQGAKLYTGELFF.